A single sample gave rise to the 23 T cell receptor beta chains below, sequenced in a study of blood T cell repertoires in COVID-19. The repertoire was sequenced with immunoSEQ multiplex PCR; TCRdb's copy has only in-frame clones and lacks some. Among about 62,000 clones listed, approximately 86% were seen once. The sequenced material came from peripheral blood. Receptor source: a man in his sixties or seventies with acute or convalescent COVID-19.

This clone came up a few times. CDR3 nucleotides: TGTGCCAGCAGCGGGAAGCGGGAGGGCCGAAATGAGCAGTTCTTC. This translates into CASSGKREGRNEQFF. The chain recombines TRBV21-1 with TRBJ2-1; the D call TRBD2 from the table was never checked on the DNA. TRBV21-1 is classified as a pseudogene. This CDR3 contains 15 residues.

The chain couples TRBV21-1 to TRBJ2-1; the tabulated D call, TRBD2, remains unverified against the DNA. TRBV21-1 constitutes a pseudogene. This CDR3 contains 17 residues. The CDR3 region is CASSKPTRAVNYNEQFF. The CDR3 DNA is TGTGCCAGCAGCAAACCTACGCGAGCGGTGAATTACAATGAGCAGTTCTTC.

The chain is built from TRBV9 and TRBJ2-5; perhaps TRBD2 as D (5 bases). The CDR3 loop spans 15 amino acids. Germline lookup yields CDR1 SGDLS and CDR2 YYNGEE. Trimming shortened V by 0 bases and J by 4 bases, and 13 bases separated the two germline ends. This CDR3 reads CASSVGMGAGETQYF. The DNA of the CDR3 is TGTGCCAGCAGCGTAGGGATGGGAGCCGGAGAGACCCAGTACTTC.

This clone was observed a single time. The rearrangement joins TRBV28 to TRBJ1-4; D uncertain. Trimming cost V 5 bases and J 2 bases, with 15 bases left between them. Germline-derived CDR1 and CDR2 are MDHEN and SYDVKM. The CDR3 has 16 amino acids. The CDR3 spells CASSPNRGPTNEKLFF. CDR3 nucleotides: TGTGCCAGCAGTCCCAATAGAGGTCCGACTAATGAAAAACTGTTTTTT. Supplemented by reference TRBV28 and TRBJ1-4, the full variable domain reads DVKVTQSSRYLVKRTGEKVFLECVQDMDHENMFWYRQDPGLGLRLIYFSYDVKMKEKGDIPEGYSVSREKKERFSLILESASTNQTSMYLCASSPNRGPTNEKLFFGSGTQLSVL.

The genes are TRBV25-1 and TRBJ1-1; 8 positions match TRBD1. The CDR3 is 14 amino acids. J lost 6 bases, V lost 1 base, and 4 bases had no gene match. Germline CDR1 MGHDK, CDR2 SYGVNS. CDR3: CASSESVQGAEAFF. CDR3 sequence (DNA): TGTGCCAGCAGTGAATCTGTACAGGGGGCTGAAGCTTTCTTT.

The CDR3 loop reads CASSYSTAEQFF. The CDR3 coding sequence is TGCGCCAGCAGTTACTCGACAGCCGAGCAGTTCTTC. This rearrangement joins TRBV5-1 to TRBJ2-1, with a possible D match to TRBD1 (5 bases). Germline lookup yields CDR1 SGHRS and CDR2 YFSETQ. The CDR3 runs to 12 residues. Trimming took 5 bases from V and 10 from J, leaving 13 bases between them.

A single count supports this clone. The chain has TRBV3-1 (or the pseudogene TRBV3-2) and TRBJ2-1, with a weak D call TRBD2 (5 bases). The CDR3 covers 17 residues. Germline loops: CDR1 LGHDT, CDR2 YNNKEL (reference sequence). V lost 1 base, J lost 9 bases, and 22 bases lay in between. DNA of the CDR3: TGTGCCAGCAGCCAAGGACCCCCGGCGGGCAGTTTGCCTGAGCAGTTCTTC. This sequence encodes CASSQGPPAGSLPEQFF.

The chain joins TRBV7-9 to TRBJ2-6, with D possibly TRBD2 on 5 matching bases. The V and J ends lost 4 bases and 3 bases respectively, with 13 bases between them. CDR1 is SEHNR, CDR2 FQNEAQ, per germline (reference sequence). The CDR3 is made up of 16 amino acids. CDR3 sequence: CASSWVRAGGANVLTF. The CDR3 nucleotides read TGTGCCAGCAGCTGGGTGAGGGCAGGTGGGGCCAACGTCCTGACTTTC.

CDR3 loop: CATSRAGLLSYNSPLHF. CDR3 sequence (DNA): TGTGCCACCAGCAGAGCCGGGTTACTATCCTATAATTCACCCCTCCACTTT. The rearrangement links TRBV15 to TRBJ1-6, with D unclear. This CDR3 contains 17 residues. V lost 1 base to trimming and J lost 1 base, with 11 bases between them. Germline V gene lookup returns CDR1 LNHNV and CDR2 YYDKDF (reference sequence).

This rearrangement joins TRBV7-6 to TRBJ2-2; tentative D call: TRBD2 (6 bases). Germline V CDR1 and CDR2: SGHVS, FNYEAQ. The CDR3 has 15 amino acids. Trimming took 4 bases from V and 3 from J, leaving 12 bases between them. Written as DNA, the CDR3 is TGTGCCAGCAGCTCCATCGGAGGGTACACCGGGGAGCTGTTTTTT. Its protein is CASSSIGGYTGELFF.

The gene calls are TRBV7-3 and TRBJ2-1; 10 bases map to TRBD2. J was trimmed by 9 bases and V by 4 bases; bases with no gene match: 9. This CDR3 comprises 15 residues. CDR1 is SGHTA, CDR2 FQGTGA, per germline. This CDR3 reads CASSSGLAASGEQFF. Here the CDR3 DNA reads TGTGCCAGCAGCTCAGGACTAGCGGCCAGCGGTGAGCAGTTCTTC. Full variable domain (missing parts from reference TRBV7-3 and TRBJ2-1): GAGVSQTPSNKVTEKGKYVELRCDPISGHTALYWYRQSLGQGPEFLIYFQGTGAADDSGLPNDRFFAVRPEGSVSTLKIQRTERGDSAVYLCASSSGLAASGEQFFGPGTRLTVL.

The chain joins TRBV6-6 to TRBJ2-7; perhaps TRBD1 as D (5 bases). Germline CDR1 is MNHNY and CDR2 is SVGAGI (reference sequence). Trimming took off 8 bases at V and 5 bases at J, with 19 bases between the two ends. The CDR3 sequence is 14 residues long. CDR3 in amino acids: CASLSPRVTDEQYF. Written as DNA, the CDR3 is TGTGCCAGCTTATCCCCCAGGGTAACAGACGAGCAGTACTTC.

The CDR3 sequence is CASSIMGHYNSPLHF. For the CDR3, the DNA is TGCGCCAGCAGCATAATGGGCCATTATAATTCACCCCTCCACTTT. This chain connects TRBV5-1 to TRBJ1-6; D is uncertain. Trimming stripped 4 bases from V and 4 bases from J, with 12 bases between. This CDR3 contains 15 residues. Germline lookup yields CDR1 SGHRS and CDR2 YFSETQ.

The chain employs TRBV29-1 and TRBJ2-2, with D perhaps matching TRBD2 (6 bases). Germline values: CDR1 SQVTM, CDR2 ANQGSEA. This CDR3 contains 14 residues. V was clipped by 6 bases and J by 0 bases, with 11 bases between them. DNA of the CDR3: TGCAGCGTGGCCGGGGGTCCGAACACCGGGGAGCTGTTTTTT. Protein product: CSVAGGPNTGELFF.

The chain combines TRBV29-1 with TRBJ2-1, with 10 nucleotides matching TRBD2. V shed 2 bases, J shed 13 bases, and the junction held 11 bases outside the gene matches. This CDR3 comprises 14 residues. CDR1 is SQVTM, CDR2 ANQGSEA, per germline. The CDR3 protein is CSVERGLAGAAQFF. CDR3 DNA sequence: TGCAGCGTTGAAAGGGGCCTAGCGGGAGCGGCCCAGTTCTTC.

V and J are TRBV11-2 and TRBJ2-6; tentatively, D is TRBD1 (5 bases). V lost 1 base to trimming and J lost 2 bases, with 15 bases between them. The CDR3 is 18 amino acids. The germline gives CDR1 SGHAT, CDR2 FQNNGV. The CDR3 coding sequence is TGTGCCAGCAGCTTAGTGGCGTTTGCGACAGCTGGGGCCAACGTCCTGACTTTC. It specifies CASSLVAFATAGANVLTF.

The chain employs TRBV6-5 and TRBJ1-1; possibly TRBD1 for D (5 bases). This CDR3 spans 16 amino acids. Trimming shortened V by 2 bases and J by 6 bases, and 19 bases separated the two germline ends. Germline loops: CDR1 MNHEY, CDR2 SVGAGI. The CDR3 sequence is CASSYLLQAGLAEAFF. Written as DNA, the CDR3 is TGTGCCAGCAGTTACCTTTTGCAGGCAGGGCTCGCTGAAGCTTTCTTT.

This clone was detected once. The chain links TRBV28 to TRBJ1-1, with D unresolved. Looked up from germline, CDR1 is MDHEN and CDR2 is SYDVKM. V was cut by 5 bases and J by 5 bases, with 12 bases left in between. The CDR3 extends over 13 amino acids. The CDR3 loop reads CASSPSPGTEAFF. The CDR3 DNA reads TGTGCCAGCAGTCCGTCCCCCGGTACTGAAGCTTTCTTT.

The CDR3 here is CASSLVAGALYEQYF. The CDR3, as DNA: TGCGCCAGCAGCTTGGTAGCGGGAGCCCTCTACGAGCAGTACTTC. The chain uses TRBV5-1 and TRBJ2-7; 9 positions agree with TRBD2. Germline CDR1 is SGHRS and CDR2 is YFSETQ. The CDR3 runs to 15 residues. With V trimmed by 0 bases and J by 3 bases, 4 bases remained unmatched.

The rearrangement links TRBV7-6 to TRBJ2-1; D perhaps matches TRBD1 (7 bases). Germline lookup yields CDR1 SGHVS and CDR2 FNYEAQ. The CDR3 has 18 amino acids. With 3 bases removed from V and 7 bases from J, the gap between germline ends came to 25 bases. The CDR3 DNA is TGTGCCAGCAGCTTTTGGTACACTACGGGAGCAGGGGGGAATGAGCAGTTCTTC. Its protein product is CASSFWYTTGAGGNEQFF.

The chain joins TRBV3-1 (or the pseudogene TRBV3-2) to TRBJ2-2; no clear D. The germline V gene has CDR1 LGHDT and CDR2 YNNKEL (reference sequence). With 6 bases removed from V and 4 bases from J, the gap between germline ends came to 12 bases. This CDR3 comprises 14 residues. The CDR3 nucleotides are TGTGCCAGCAGTCTCACAAGATTCACCGGGGAGCTGTTTTTT. Encoded protein: CASSLTRFTGELFF.

The chain employs TRBV5-5 and TRBJ2-2; TRBD2 matches at 12 bases. The CDR3 extends over 16 amino acids. V was pared by 0 bases and J by 5 bases, with 2 bases of the junction left unmatched. Per germline, CDR1 SGHKS and CDR2 YYEKEE (reference sequence). The CDR3 spells CASSLDTSGRTGELFF. In DNA, the CDR3 is TGTGCCAGCAGCTTGGATACTAGCGGGAGGACCGGGGAGCTGTTTTTT.

The chain's CDR3 is CASSPQRGADTGELFF. CDR3 nucleotide sequence: TGTGCCAGCTCACCACAGCGGGGGGCGGACACCGGGGAGCTGTTTTTT. J is TRBJ2-2 and V is TRBV18, with TRBD2 matching over 9 bases. The V segment lost 1 base and the J segment 3 bases; nucleotides outside the gene matches: 3. Germline V lookup: CDR1 KGHSH, CDR2 LQKENI. CDR3 size: 16 residues.